This TCR beta chain was found in a study of T cells in Graves' hyperthyroidism and ophthalmopathy. Study-wide findings and caveats: Most thyroid clonotypes that were expanded above 0.001 also turned up in blood.

The length of the CDR3 is 14 residues. Germline CDR1 GTSNPN, CDR2 SVGIG (reference sequence). Trimming took off 2 bases at V and 4 bases at J, with 12 bases between the two ends. RNA transcripts were the template for amplifying TCR beta CDR3 regions. A set of HTBI primers served as the primers for a first-round RT-PCR of the TCR CDR3. Each CDR3 protein gets one entry after TCRdb re-called the multiplex PCR reads with MiXCR. Here the sample spans approximately 590,000 distinct CDR3 sequences, around 14% being singletons. For this clonotype: Its antigen is not known.

This clonotype originated in a woman aged 25-40 years with Graves' hyperthyroidism. The chain recombines TRBV30 with TRBJ2-1; D is possibly TRBD1 (6 bases). Input material: blood. CDR3 residues: CAWSKDSTYNEQFF. The CDR3 DNA is TGTGCCTGGAGTAAGGACAGCACTTACAATGAGCAGTTCTTC.